The 30 T cell receptor beta chains presented below share a single source sample, sequenced in a study of T cell repertoires in ileal Crohn's disease. Time point defined: inflamed ileum from the surgical specimen. The data were produced by immunoSEQ multiplex PCR, yet TCRdb's version contains in-frame clones alone and is incomplete. The repertoire has about 16,000 clones, around 90% of them found once; the top ten carry 6% to 8.5%. What was sequenced was ileal tissue. These receptors originate from an adult with Crohn's disease.

The rearrangement joins TRBV4-2 to TRBJ1-2; D perhaps matches TRBD1 (5 bases). CDR3 length: 15 amino acids. Between the trimmed V and J ends, which lost 7 bases and 4 bases, there was a span of 19 bases. From germline, CDR1 is LGHNA and CDR2 YNFKEQ. The chain's CDR3 is CASTPRALDSYGYTF. The CDR3 DNA follows: TGTGCCAGCACCCCGCGAGCGCTAGACAGCTATGGCTACACCTTC.

The rearrangement uses TRBV7-2 and TRBJ2-7, with 7 bases aligning to TRBD2. CDR3 length: 14 residues. V lost 0 bases, J lost 2 bases, and 1 base stayed unmatched. Per the germline V gene, CDR1 is SGHTA and CDR2 is FQGNSA. In DNA, the CDR3 is TGTGCCAGCAGCTTAGCGGCGGGGGCCTACGAGCAGTACTTC. It encodes CASSLAAGAYEQYF.

The rearrangement links TRBV11-2 to TRBJ2-2, with 11 bases identical to TRBD1. Losses at the gene ends were 5 bases for V and 4 bases for J; bases not matched to a gene: 6. CDR3 length equals 16 residues. Germline V gene sequence: CDR1 SGHAT, CDR2 FQNNGV. DNA for the CDR3: TGTGCCAGCAGCACCGGGACAGGGGGATTCACCGGGGAGCTGTTTTTT. Amino acid sequence: CASSTGTGGFTGELFF.

For the CDR3, the DNA is TGTGCCAGTAGTATGGTCGGGGGTGGCACTGAAGCTTTCTTT. Translation: CASSMVGGGTEAFF. J is TRBJ1-1 and V is TRBV19, with D perhaps matching TRBD1 (5 bases). V gave up 3 bases and J gave up 4 bases, with 12 bases separating them. This CDR3 has 14 amino acids. The V gene's germline CDR1 is LNHDA and CDR2 SQIVND (reference sequence).

CDR3 nucleotide sequence: TGTGCCAGCAGCTTAGATGATAGCGGTGGTATCTATACGCAGTATTTT. Translating it yields CASSLDDSGGIYTQYF. The chain joins TRBV13 to TRBJ2-3; maybe TRBD2 (6 bases). CDR1 is PRHDT, CDR2 FYEKMQ, per germline (reference sequence). This CDR3 region has 16 residues. The V end lost 1 base, the J end lost 7 bases, and 18 bases lay between the germline ends.

V and J are TRBV28 and TRBJ2-3; 7 bases map to TRBD2. The CDR3 sequence is 16 residues long. Germline V CDR1 and CDR2: MDHEN, SYDVKM. Germline trimming cut 6 bases from V and 0 bases from J; bases unmatched to any gene: 9. The CDR3 region is CASRGGEFGSTDTQYF. The CDR3 region has the DNA TGTGCCAGCAGGGGGGGGGAATTCGGAAGCACAGATACGCAGTATTTT.

CDR3 DNA: TGTGCCAGCAGCTTACCCCCTGGGACTAGGAGCTCTGGAAACACCATATATTTT. Translated, it gives CASSLPPGTRSSGNTIYF. This chain joins TRBV7-9 and TRBJ1-3, with D possibly TRBD1 on 5 matching bases. V lost 2 bases and J lost 0, with 17 bases in between. Germline loops: CDR1 SEHNR, CDR2 FQNEAQ (reference sequence). The CDR3 spans 18 residues.

V is TRBV30 and J is TRBJ1-4, with unresolved D. Germline CDR1 GTSNPN, CDR2 SVGIG (reference sequence). This CDR3 comprises 14 residues. Trimming removed 6 bases from V and 0 bases from J, with 11 bases in between. CDR3 protein: CACQARATNEKLFF. The CDR3 region has the DNA TGTGCCTGTCAGGCGAGGGCAACTAATGAAAAACTGTTTTTT.

The chain employs TRBV7-4 and TRBJ1-4; 7 bases agree with TRBD1. The CDR3 loop spans 14 amino acids. Trimming cost V 1 base and J 8 bases; bases outside gene matches: 4. CDR1 is SGHVT, CDR2 SQSDAQ, per germline. The CDR3 coding sequence is TGTGCCAGCAGCTTAGGCGGCAGGGGGGAAAAACTGTTTTTT. Encoded protein: CASSLGGRGEKLFF. The full variable domain, its missing parts supplied by reference TRBV7-4 and TRBJ1-4, is GAGVSQSPRYKVAKRGRDVALRCDSISGHVTLYWYRQTLGQGSEVLTYSQSDAQRDKSGRPSGRFSAERPERSVSTLKIQRTEQGDSAVYLCASSLGGRGEKLFFGSGTQLSVL.

V is TRBV11-3 and J is TRBJ2-2; TRBD2 aligns across 8 bases. The CDR3 runs 16 residues. V was pared by 5 bases and J by 0 bases, with 5 bases of the junction left unmatched. The germline V gene has CDR1 SGHNT and CDR2 YENEEA. The DNA of the CDR3 is TGTGCCAGCAGCCCCCGGGGGGGGCCGAACACCGGGGAGCTGTTTTTT. Translation: CASSPRGGPNTGELFF.

This chain joins TRBV7-9 and TRBJ1-2, with D possibly being TRBD1 (6 bases). V lost 0 bases and J 3 bases, leaving 11 bases between the germline ends. The CDR3 is 15 residues long. Germline CDR1 and CDR2: SEHNR and FQNEAQ (reference sequence). The CDR3 DNA follows: TGTGCCAGCAGCTTAGCGGGGGGGGCCCACTATGGCTACACCTTC. It codes for CASSLAGGAHYGYTF. The entire variable domain, with the rest obtained from reference TRBV7-9 and TRBJ1-2, is as follows: DTGVSQNPRHKITKRGQNVTFRCDPISEHNRLYWYRQTLGQGPEFLTYFQNEAQLEKSRLLSDRFSAERPKGSFSTLEIQRTEQGDSAMYLCASSLAGGAHYGYTFGSGTRLTVV.

The V call is TRBV15, the J call TRBJ2-6; D is undetermined. Per the germline V gene, CDR1 is LNHNV and CDR2 is YYDKDF (reference sequence). V gave up 5 bases and J gave up 5 bases, with 25 bases separating them. CDR3 size: 19 residues. The DNA of the CDR3 is TGTGCCACCAGCCATTTGTCAAGGTGTGACCAAAGTCGGGCCAACGTCCTGACTTTC. Its protein product is CATSHLSRCDQSRANVLTF.

The chain has TRBV6-6 and TRBJ2-5; D possibly uses TRBD1 or TRBD2 (5 bases each). Germline-derived CDR1 and CDR2 are MNHNY and SVGAGI (reference sequence). The V end lost 9 bases, the J end lost 7 bases, and 18 bases lay between the germline ends. The CDR3 totals 13 residues. The DNA for the CDR3 is TGTGCCAGTAATACCGGGACCTATGGGACCCAGTACTTC. Translation gives CASNTGTYGTQYF.

This chain links TRBV27 with TRBJ2-1; 7 nucleotides line up with TRBD1. V shed 2 bases, J shed 4 bases, and the junction held 5 bases outside the gene matches. The CDR3 loop spans 15 amino acids. CDR1 is MNHEY, CDR2 SMNVEV, per germline (reference sequence). CDR3 in DNA: TGTGCCAGCAGTTTAGTAGGGACAGATTACAATGAGCAGTTCTTC. Translating gives CASSLVGTDYNEQFF.

The chain combines TRBV9 with TRBJ2-1, with 7 bases that match TRBD2. From germline, CDR1 is SGDLS and CDR2 YYNGEE. V gave up 4 bases and J gave up 5 bases; unmatched junction bases: 9. The CDR3 contains 15 residues. CDR3 nucleotides: TGTGCCAGCAGCCCCCGGGGGGTGTTCGACAATGAGCAGTTCTTC. This gives the protein CASSPRGVFDNEQFF.

J is TRBJ2-7 and V is TRBV6-5; D call uncertain. Deletions cut 0 bases from V and 0 bases from J, with 9 bases between. Per the germline V gene, CDR1 is MNHEY and CDR2 is SVGAGI. CDR3 length: 15 residues. In nucleotides, the CDR3 is TGTGCCAGCAGTTACTCCGTCGGAGCCTCCTACGAGCAGTACTTC. Its translation: CASSYSVGASYEQYF.

The chain uses TRBV2 and TRBJ2-2, with D perhaps matching TRBD1 (6 bases). The CDR3 length is 15 residues. V was pared by 7 bases and J by 0 bases, with 12 bases between. CDR1 SNHLY and CDR2 FYNNEI come from the germline V gene. For the CDR3, the DNA is TGTGCCAGCATCTGGACAGCTTCGAACACCGGGGAGCTGTTTTTT. Its protein product is CASIWTASNTGELFF.

There are a few counts of this clone. The rearrangement uses TRBV7-9 and TRBJ2-3; 8 nucleotides match TRBD2. Germline trimming cut 5 bases from V and 2 bases from J; bases unmatched to any gene: 6. This CDR3 spans 15 amino acids. CDR1 and CDR2 from the germline V gene are SEHNR and FQNEAQ (reference sequence). CDR3 nucleotides: TGTGCCAGCAGCAAAGCGGGGGCCCCCACAGATACGCAGTATTTT. It is translated as CASSKAGAPTDTQYF.

The rearrangement links TRBV5-1 to TRBJ1-2; D is uncertain. Deletions cut 1 base from V and 0 bases from J, with 4 bases between. This CDR3 spans 13 amino acids. Germline values: CDR1 SGHRS, CDR2 YFSETQ. The CDR3 sequence is CASSLPTNYGYTF. CDR3 nucleotide sequence: TGCGCCAGCAGCTTGCCGACTAACTATGGCTACACCTTC.

The V gene is TRBV28, the J gene TRBJ2-7; no firm D call. With 4 bases removed from V and 3 bases from J, the gap between germline ends came to 4 bases. The CDR3 is made up of 11 amino acids. Germline CDR1 and CDR2: MDHEN and SYDVKM. Written as DNA, the CDR3 is TGTGCCAGCAGTTCATACTACGAGCAGTACTTC. Translating it yields CASSSYYEQYF.

In DNA form, the CDR3 reads TGTGCCAGCAGCTCGACCTCCCGGACGGTATGGGGGGATGGCTACACCTTC. It yields the protein CASSSTSRTVWGDGYTF. The V gene is TRBV27, the J gene TRBJ1-2; weak D call: TRBD1 (5 bases). The CDR3 sequence is 17 residues long. V shed 6 bases and J shed 6 bases, with 26 bases lying between them. The germline gives CDR1 MNHEY, CDR2 SMNVEV (reference sequence).

This clone appeared once. The rearrangement links TRBV6-5 to TRBJ1-6; D is perhaps TRBD1 (5 bases). Germline V gene sequence: CDR1 MNHEY, CDR2 SVGAGI. Deletions cut 2 bases from V and 12 bases from J, with 8 bases between. The CDR3 sequence is 12 residues long. The CDR3 DNA follows: TGTGCCAGCAGTTACGATAGGGGACCCCTCCACTTT. As protein: CASSYDRGPLHF.

The rearrangement joins TRBV6-5 to TRBJ2-7; D is perhaps TRBD1 (6 bases). The CDR3 is made up of 13 amino acids. With 5 bases removed from V and 3 bases from J, the gap between germline ends came to 11 bases. Per germline, CDR1 MNHEY and CDR2 SVGAGI. Here the CDR3 DNA reads TGTGCCAGCAGTCCCGACAGGTACTACGAGCAGTACTTC. Protein product: CASSPDRYYEQYF.

This clone was detected once. This chain links TRBV2 with TRBJ2-7; D might be TRBD1 (6 bases). Trimming cost V 8 bases and J 5 bases, with 19 bases left between them. This CDR3 comprises 14 residues. CDR1 is SNHLY, CDR2 FYNNEI, per germline. This CDR3 reads CASVRGRGGNEQYF. As DNA, the CDR3 is TGTGCCAGCGTCAGAGGCAGGGGTGGGAACGAGCAGTACTTC.

The V and J genes are TRBV2 and TRBJ2-7, with 8 bases aligning to TRBD1. CDR1 SNHLY and CDR2 FYNNEI come from the germline V gene. The CDR3 contains 15 residues. V shed 4 bases and J 2 bases; nucleotides not matched to a gene: 7. CDR3 sequence: CASSALGQGTYEQYF. The CDR3 DNA sequence: TGTGCCAGCAGTGCCCTCGGACAGGGCACCTACGAGCAGTACTTC.

This chain links TRBV30 with TRBJ2-5; 7 nucleotides match TRBD2. Germline V lookup: CDR1 GTSNPN, CDR2 SVGIG (reference sequence). The CDR3 is 12 amino acids. This CDR3 reads CAWAGAQETQYF. CDR3 sequence (DNA): TGTGCATGGGCGGGAGCTCAAGAGACCCAGTACTTC.

This chain links TRBV7-9 with TRBJ1-4; D might be TRBD1 (5 bases). V was trimmed by 5 bases and J by 7 bases, leaving 17 bases between them. Per germline, CDR1 SEHNR and CDR2 FQNEAQ (reference sequence). The CDR3 is 15 residues long. The chain's CDR3 is CASSHPGLSGEKLFF. The CDR3 DNA sequence: TGTGCCAGCAGCCACCCAGGGCTTTCGGGTGAAAAACTGTTTTTT.

The chain links TRBV2 to TRBJ1-5; D may be TRBD1 (6 bases). V shed 7 bases and J shed 4 bases, with 17 bases lying between them. Germline V gene sequence: CDR1 SNHLY, CDR2 FYNNEI. The CDR3 loop spans 15 amino acids. For the CDR3, the DNA is TGTGCCAGCACCTTAGGACAGACGGGAAATCAGCCCCAGCATTTT. As protein: CASTLGQTGNQPQHF.

This chain uses TRBV5-4 with TRBJ2-1; 9 bases align to TRBD1. Germline V gives CDR1 SGHNT, CDR2 YYREEE (reference sequence). After removal of 3 bases from V and 7 bases from J, the junction contained 11 bases not matched to a gene. The CDR3 has 16 amino acids. DNA for the CDR3: TGTGCCAGCAGCTACTGGCCGGGACAGGGCGGAAATGAGCAGTTCTTC. Amino acids: CASSYWPGQGGNEQFF.

Notes on this clone: This sample also contains other DNA sequences that code for the same CDR3. DNA for the CDR3: TGCGCCAGGCTTTTACAAGGCTTGTCTAATTCACCCCTCCACTTT. Encoded protein: CARLLQGLSNSPLHF. The chain carries TRBV5-1 and TRBJ1-6, with unresolved D. The CDR3 covers 15 residues. The V gene's germline CDR1 is SGHRS and CDR2 YFSETQ. V shed 8 bases and J shed 6 bases, with 18 bases lying between them.